This TCR beta chain was sequenced in a study of OX40 agonist ivuxolimab in advanced cancers. The overall study: The dose-escalation group included hepatocellular carcinoma, melanoma, renal cell carcinoma and head and neck cancer.

CDR1 and CDR2 (germline): MDHEN, SYDVKM. The CDR3 is made up of 15 amino acids. Between the trimmed V and J ends, which lost 3 bases and 0 bases, there was a span of 6 bases. Exclusion applied to patients with autoimmune disease history or systemic immunosuppression. This table comes from immunoSEQ multiplex PCR, and its TCRdb copy is limited to in-frame clones, with some not included. The table records approximately 25,000 clones, 65% to 85% of them present only once. Sequenced here: CD4+ or CD8+ T cells sorted from blood, sampled in a trial of the OX40 agonist ivuxolimab. The V call is TRBV28, the J call TRBJ2-6; D remains unclear. The sequence came from an adult with an advanced solid tumor such as melanoma, head and neck, liver or kidney cancer. The CDR3 nucleotides are TGTGCCAGCAGTTTCTTCGGCTCTGGGGCCAACGTCCTGACTTTC. Translated: CASSFFGSGANVLTF.